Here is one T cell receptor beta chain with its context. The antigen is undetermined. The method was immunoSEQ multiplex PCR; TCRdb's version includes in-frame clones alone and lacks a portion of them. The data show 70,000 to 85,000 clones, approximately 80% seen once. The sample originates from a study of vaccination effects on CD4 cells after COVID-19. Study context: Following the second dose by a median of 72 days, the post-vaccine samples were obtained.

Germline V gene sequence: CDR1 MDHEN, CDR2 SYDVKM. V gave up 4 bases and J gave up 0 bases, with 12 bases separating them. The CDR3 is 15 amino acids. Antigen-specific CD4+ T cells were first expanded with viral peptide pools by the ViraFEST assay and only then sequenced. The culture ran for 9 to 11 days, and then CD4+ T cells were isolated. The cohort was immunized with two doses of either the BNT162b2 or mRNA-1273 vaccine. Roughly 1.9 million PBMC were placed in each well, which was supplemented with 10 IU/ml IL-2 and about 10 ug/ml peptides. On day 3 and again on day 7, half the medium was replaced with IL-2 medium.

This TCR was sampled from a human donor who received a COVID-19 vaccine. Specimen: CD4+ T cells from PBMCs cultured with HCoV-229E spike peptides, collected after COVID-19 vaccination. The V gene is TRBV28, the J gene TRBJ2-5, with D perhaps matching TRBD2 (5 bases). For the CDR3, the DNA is TGTGCCAGCAGTTCGGGGTCGGGGAACCAAGAGACCCAGTACTTC. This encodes CASSSGSGNQETQYF.